The clone carrying this T cell receptor (beta chain) was detected once. No antigen is known for it. These data are taken from a study of shared clonotypes between healthy human individuals. Study as a whole: Used for every donor were three CD4 naive, three CD4 memory, two CD8 naive and one CD8 memory plate.

Data came from immunoSEQ multiplex PCR; TCRdb stores just in-frame clones and leaves some out. The sample contains roughly 1,500,000 clones, 95% to 99% of which appear only once. The study, taken as a whole, reports: Clonotypes shared by all four sorted-subset donors had higher generation probabilities than non-shared clonotypes. Read depth was anticipated to influence clonotype sharing among donors.

This CDR3 has 14 amino acids. Germline CDR1 is MDHEN and CDR2 is SYDVKM. The V end lost 9 bases, the J end lost 4 bases, and 18 bases lay between the germline ends. The rearrangement links TRBV28 to TRBJ1-2; D gene unclear. The sample comprised naive CD4+ T cells sorted from blood. Specified subset: CD45RA+ positively selected. This TCR was sampled from a man aged 30-40 years in good health. CDR3 in amino acids: CASSTEPFVYGYTF. CDR3 nucleotides: TGTGCCAGTTCTACAGAGCCCTTTGTCTATGGCTACACCTTC.